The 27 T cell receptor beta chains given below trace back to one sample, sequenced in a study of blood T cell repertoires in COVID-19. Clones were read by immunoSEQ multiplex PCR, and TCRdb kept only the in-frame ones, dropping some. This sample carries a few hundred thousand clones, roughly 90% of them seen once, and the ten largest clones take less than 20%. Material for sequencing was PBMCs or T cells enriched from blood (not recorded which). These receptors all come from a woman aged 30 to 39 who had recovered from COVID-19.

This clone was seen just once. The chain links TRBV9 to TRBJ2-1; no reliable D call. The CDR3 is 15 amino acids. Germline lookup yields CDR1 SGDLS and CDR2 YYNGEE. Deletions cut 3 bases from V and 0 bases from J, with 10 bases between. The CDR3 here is CASSGVEISYNEQFF. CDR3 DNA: TGTGCCAGCAGCGGCGTCGAGATCTCCTACAATGAGCAGTTCTTC.

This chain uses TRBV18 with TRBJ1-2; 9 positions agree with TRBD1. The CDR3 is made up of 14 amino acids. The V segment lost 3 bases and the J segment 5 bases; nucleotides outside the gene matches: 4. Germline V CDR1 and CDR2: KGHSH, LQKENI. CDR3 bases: TGTGCCAGCTCACCGGGACAGGGAATTTATGGCTACACCTTC. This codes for CASSPGQGIYGYTF.

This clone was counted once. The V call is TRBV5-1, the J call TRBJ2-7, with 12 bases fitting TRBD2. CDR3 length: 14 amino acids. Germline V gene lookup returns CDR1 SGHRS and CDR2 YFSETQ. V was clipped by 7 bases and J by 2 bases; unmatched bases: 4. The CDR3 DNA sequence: TGCGCCAGCTCGGCTAGCGGGGGGGCCTACGAGCAGTACTTC. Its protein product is CASSASGGAYEQYF. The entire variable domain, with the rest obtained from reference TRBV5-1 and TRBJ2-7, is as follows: KAGVTQTPRYLIKTRGQQVTLSCSPISGHRSVSWYQQTPGQGLQFLFEYFSETQRNKGNFPGRFSGRQFSNSRSEMNVSTLELGDSALYLCASSASGGAYEQYFGPGTRLTVT.

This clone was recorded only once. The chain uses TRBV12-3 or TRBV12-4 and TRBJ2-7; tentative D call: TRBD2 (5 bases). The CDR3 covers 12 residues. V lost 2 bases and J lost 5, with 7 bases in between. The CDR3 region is CASSLRGNEQYF. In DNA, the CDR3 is TGTGCCAGCAGTTTAAGAGGGAACGAGCAGTACTTC.

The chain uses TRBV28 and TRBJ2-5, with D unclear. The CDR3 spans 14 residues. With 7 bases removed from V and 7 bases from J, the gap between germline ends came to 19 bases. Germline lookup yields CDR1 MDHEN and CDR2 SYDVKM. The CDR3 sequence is CASKLVGAEWTQYF. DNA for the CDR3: TGTGCCAGCAAATTGGTGGGCGCCGAATGGACCCAGTACTTC.

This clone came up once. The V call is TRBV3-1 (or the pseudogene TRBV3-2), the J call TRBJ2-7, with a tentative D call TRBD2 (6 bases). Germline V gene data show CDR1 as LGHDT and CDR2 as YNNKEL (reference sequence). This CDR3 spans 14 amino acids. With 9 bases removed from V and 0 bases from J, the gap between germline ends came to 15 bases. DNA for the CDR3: TGTGCCAGTACACCGGGACTCAGCTCCTACGAGCAGTACTTC. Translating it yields CASTPGLSSYEQYF.

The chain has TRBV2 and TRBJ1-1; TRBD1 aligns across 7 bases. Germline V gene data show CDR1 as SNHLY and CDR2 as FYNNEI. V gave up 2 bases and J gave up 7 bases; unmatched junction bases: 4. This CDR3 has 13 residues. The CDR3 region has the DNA TGTGCCAGCAGTGAATCCCGGGACAGTGAAGCTTTCTTT. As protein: CASSESRDSEAFF. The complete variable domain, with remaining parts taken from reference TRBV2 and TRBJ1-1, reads EPEVTQTPSHQVTQMGQEVILRCVPISNHLYFYWYRQILGQKVEFLVSFYNNEISEKSEIFDDQFSVERPDGSNFTLKIRSTKLEDSAMYFCASSESRDSEAFFGQGTRLTVV.

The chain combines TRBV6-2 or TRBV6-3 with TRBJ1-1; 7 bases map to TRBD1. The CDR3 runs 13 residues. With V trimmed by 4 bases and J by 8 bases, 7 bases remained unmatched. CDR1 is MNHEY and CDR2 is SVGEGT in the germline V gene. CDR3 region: CASSSNRGEEAFF. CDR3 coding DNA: TGTGCCAGCAGTTCTAACAGGGGCGAGGAAGCTTTCTTT.

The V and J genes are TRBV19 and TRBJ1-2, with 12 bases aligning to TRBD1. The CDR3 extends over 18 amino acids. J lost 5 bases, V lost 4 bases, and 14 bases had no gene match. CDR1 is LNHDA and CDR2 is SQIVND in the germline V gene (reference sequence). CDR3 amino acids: CASSTAGTGGSNAYGYTF. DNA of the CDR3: TGTGCCAGTAGTACGGCCGGGACAGGGGGCTCGAATGCTTATGGCTACACCTTC.

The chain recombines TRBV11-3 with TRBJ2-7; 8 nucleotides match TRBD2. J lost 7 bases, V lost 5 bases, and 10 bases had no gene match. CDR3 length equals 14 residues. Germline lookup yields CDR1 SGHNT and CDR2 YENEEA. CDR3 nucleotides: TGTGCCAGCAGCCCTTTAGCGGGATCGGGGGAGCAGTACTTC. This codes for CASSPLAGSGEQYF.

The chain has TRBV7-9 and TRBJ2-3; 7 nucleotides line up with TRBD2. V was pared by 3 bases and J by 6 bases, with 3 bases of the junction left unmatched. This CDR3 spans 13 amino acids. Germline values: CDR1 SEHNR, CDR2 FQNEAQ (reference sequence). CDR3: CASSLREGDTQYF. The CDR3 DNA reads TGTGCCAGCAGCTTGAGGGAGGGGGATACGCAGTATTTT.

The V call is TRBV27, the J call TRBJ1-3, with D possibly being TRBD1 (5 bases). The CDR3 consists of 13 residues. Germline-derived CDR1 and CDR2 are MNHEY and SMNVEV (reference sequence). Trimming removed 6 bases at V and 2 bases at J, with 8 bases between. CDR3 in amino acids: CASSLGPGNTIYF. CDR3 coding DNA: TGTGCCAGCAGCCTGGGGCCTGGAAACACCATATATTTT.

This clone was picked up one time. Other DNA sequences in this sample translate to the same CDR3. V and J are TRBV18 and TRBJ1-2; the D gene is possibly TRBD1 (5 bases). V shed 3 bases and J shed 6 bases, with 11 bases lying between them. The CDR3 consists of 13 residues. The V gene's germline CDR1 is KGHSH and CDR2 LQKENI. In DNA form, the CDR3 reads TGTGCCAGCTCACCGCGCGCGGGGGATGGCTACACCTTC. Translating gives CASSPRAGDGYTF.

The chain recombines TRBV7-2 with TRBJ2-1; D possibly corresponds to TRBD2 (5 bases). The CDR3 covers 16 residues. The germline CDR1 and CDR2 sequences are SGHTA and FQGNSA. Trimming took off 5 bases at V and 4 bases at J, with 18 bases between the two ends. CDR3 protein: CASSPGNGAVYNEQFF. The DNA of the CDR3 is TGTGCCAGCAGCCCGGGGAATGGCGCGGTTTACAATGAGCAGTTCTTC. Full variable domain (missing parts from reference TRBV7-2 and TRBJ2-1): GAGVSQSPSNKVTEKGKDVELRCDPISGHTALYWYRQSLGQGLEFLIYFQGNSAPDKSGLPSDRFSAERTGGSVSTLTIQRTQQEDSAVYLCASSPGNGAVYNEQFFGPGTRLTVL.

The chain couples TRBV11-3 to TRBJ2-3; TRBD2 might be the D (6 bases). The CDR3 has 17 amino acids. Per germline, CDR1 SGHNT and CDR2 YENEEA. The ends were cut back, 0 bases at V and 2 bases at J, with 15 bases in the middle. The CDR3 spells CASSLDPTGTPTDTQYF. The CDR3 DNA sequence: TGTGCCAGCAGCTTAGATCCTACCGGGACTCCCACAGATACGCAGTATTTT.

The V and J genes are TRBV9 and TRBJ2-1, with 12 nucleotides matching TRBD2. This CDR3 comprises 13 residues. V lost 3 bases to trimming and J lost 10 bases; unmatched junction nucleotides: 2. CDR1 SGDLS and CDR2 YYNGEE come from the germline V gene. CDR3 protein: CASSGLAGAEQFF. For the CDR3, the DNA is TGTGCCAGCAGCGGACTAGCGGGAGCCGAGCAGTTCTTC.

CDR3 sequence reads: CASSQGPTGSPLHF. CDR3 coding DNA: TGTGCCAGCAGCCAAGGGCCGACAGGCTCACCCCTCCACTTT. This chain uses TRBV3-1 (or the pseudogene TRBV3-2) with TRBJ1-6; tentative D call: TRBD1 (6 bases). Germline-derived CDR1 and CDR2 are LGHDT and YNNKEL (reference sequence). The CDR3 loop spans 14 amino acids. V was clipped by 1 base and J by 10 bases, with 11 bases between them.

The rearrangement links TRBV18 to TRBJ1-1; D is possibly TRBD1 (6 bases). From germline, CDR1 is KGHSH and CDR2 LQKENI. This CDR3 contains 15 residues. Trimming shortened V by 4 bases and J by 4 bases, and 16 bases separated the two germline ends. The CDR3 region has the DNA TGTGCCAGCTCACTTAAGATGGGGGCGGGCACTGAAGCTTTCTTT. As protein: CASSLKMGAGTEAFF.

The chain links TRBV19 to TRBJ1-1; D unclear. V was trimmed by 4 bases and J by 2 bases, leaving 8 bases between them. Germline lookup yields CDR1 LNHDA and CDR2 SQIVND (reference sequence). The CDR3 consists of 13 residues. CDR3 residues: CASSRQSNTEAFF. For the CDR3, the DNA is TGTGCCAGTAGTAGACAAAGCAACACTGAAGCTTTCTTT.

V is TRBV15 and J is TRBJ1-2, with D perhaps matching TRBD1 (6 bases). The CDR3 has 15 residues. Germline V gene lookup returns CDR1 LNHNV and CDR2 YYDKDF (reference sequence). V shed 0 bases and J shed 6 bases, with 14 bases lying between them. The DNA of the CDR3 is TGTGCCACCAGCAGAGAACACGGACAGAGCGATGGCTACACCTTC. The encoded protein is CATSREHGQSDGYTF.

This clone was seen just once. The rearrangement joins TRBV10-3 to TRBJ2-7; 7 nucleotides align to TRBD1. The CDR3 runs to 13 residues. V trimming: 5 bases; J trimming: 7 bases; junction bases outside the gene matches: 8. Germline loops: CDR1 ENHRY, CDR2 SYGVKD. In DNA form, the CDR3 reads TGTGCCATCAGTTCCACAGGGGCGAGGGAGCAGTACTTC. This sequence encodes CAISSTGAREQYF.

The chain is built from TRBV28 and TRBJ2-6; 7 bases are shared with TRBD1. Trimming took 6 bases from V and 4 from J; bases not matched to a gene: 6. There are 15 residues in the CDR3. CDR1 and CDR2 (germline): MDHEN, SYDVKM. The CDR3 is CASRIRGPGANVLTF. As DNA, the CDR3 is TGTGCCAGCAGAATAAGGGGGCCCGGGGCCAACGTCCTGACTTTC.

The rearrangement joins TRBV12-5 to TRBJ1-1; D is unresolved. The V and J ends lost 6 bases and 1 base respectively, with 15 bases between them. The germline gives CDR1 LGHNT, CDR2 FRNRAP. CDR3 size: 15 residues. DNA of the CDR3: TGTGCTAGTGGGCTCGGGGTTAGCGGGAACACTGAAGCTTTCTTT. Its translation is CASGLGVSGNTEAFF.

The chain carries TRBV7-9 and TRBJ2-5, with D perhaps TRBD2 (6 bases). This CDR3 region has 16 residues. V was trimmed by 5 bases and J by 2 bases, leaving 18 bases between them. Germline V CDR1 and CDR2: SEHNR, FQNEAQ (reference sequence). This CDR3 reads CASSPAGLGVQETQYF. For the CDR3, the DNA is TGTGCCAGCAGCCCTGCGGGGTTGGGTGTTCAAGAGACCCAGTACTTC. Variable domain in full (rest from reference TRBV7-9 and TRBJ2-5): DTGVSQNPRHKITKRGQNVTFRCDPISEHNRLYWYRQTLGQGPEFLTYFQNEAQLEKSRLLSDRFSAERPKGSFSTLEIQRTEQGDSAMYLCASSPAGLGVQETQYFGPGTRLLVL.

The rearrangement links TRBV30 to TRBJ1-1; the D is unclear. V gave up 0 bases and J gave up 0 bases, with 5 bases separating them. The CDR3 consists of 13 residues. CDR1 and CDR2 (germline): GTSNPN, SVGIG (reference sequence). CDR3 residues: CAWSVRVNTEAFF. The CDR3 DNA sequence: TGTGCCTGGAGTGTACGAGTGAACACTGAAGCTTTCTTT. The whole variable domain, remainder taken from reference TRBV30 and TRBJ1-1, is SQTIHQWPATLVQPVGSPLSLECTVEGTSNPNLYWYRQAAGRGLQLLFYSVGIGQISSEVPQNLSASRPQDRQFILSSKKLLLSDSGFYLCAWSVRVNTEAFFGQGTRLTVV.

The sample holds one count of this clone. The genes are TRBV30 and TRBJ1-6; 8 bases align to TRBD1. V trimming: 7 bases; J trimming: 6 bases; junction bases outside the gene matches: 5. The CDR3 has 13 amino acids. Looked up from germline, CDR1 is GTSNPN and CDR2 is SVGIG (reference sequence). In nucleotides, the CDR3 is TGTGCCTACGCCGGACAGGGTAATTCACCCCTCCACTTT. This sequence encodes CAYAGQGNSPLHF.

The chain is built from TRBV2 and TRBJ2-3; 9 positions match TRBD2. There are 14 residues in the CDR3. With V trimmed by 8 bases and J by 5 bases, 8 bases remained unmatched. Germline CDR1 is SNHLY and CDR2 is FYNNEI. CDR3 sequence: CASAYAGGVDTQYF. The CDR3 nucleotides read TGTGCCAGCGCGTACGCGGGGGGGGTAGATACGCAGTATTTT.